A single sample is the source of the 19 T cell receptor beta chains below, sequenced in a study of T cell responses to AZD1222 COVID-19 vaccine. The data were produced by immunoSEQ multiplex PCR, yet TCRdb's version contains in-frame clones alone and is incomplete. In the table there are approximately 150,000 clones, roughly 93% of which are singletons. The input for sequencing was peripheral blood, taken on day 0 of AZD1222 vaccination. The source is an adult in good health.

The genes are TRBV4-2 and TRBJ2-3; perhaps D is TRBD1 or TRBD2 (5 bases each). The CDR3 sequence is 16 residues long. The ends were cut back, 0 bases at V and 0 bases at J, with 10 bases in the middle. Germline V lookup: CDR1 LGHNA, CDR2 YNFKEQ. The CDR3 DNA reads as TGTGCCAGCAGCCAAGATGACGGGGCCAGCACAGATACGCAGTATTTT. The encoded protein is CASSQDDGASTDTQYF.

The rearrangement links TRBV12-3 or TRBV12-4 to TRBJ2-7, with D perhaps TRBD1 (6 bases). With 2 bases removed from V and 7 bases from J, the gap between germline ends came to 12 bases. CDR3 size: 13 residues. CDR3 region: CASSLTGIGEQYF. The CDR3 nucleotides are TGTGCCAGCAGTTTAACAGGGATCGGGGAGCAGTACTTC.

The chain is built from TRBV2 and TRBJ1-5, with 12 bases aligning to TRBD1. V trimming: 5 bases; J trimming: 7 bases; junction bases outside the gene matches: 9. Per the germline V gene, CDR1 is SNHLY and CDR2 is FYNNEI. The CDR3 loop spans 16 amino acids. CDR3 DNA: TGTGCCAGCAGTTGGGACAGGGGGCGATCCAGCCAGCCCCAGCATTTT. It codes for CASSWDRGRSSQPQHF.

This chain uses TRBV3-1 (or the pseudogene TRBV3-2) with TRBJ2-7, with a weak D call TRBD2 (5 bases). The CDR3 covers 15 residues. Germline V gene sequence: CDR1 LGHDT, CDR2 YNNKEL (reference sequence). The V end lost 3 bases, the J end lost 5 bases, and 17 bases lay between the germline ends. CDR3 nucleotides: TGTGCCAGCAGCCAGCTGAGGGTAACTCGTGACGAGCAGTACTTC. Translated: CASSQLRVTRDEQYF.

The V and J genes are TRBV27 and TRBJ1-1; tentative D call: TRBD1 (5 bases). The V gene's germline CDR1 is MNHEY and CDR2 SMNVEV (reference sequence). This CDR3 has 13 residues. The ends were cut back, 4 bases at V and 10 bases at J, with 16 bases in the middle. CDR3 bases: TGTGCCAGCAGTTCGAGATGGGGGGATCGAGCTTTCTTT. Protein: CASSSRWGDRAFF.

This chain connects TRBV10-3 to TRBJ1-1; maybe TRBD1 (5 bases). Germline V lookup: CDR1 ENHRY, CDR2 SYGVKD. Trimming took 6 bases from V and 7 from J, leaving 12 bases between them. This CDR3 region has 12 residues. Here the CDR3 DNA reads TGTGCCATCAGGGAGGGGCGTTTTGAAGCTTTCTTT. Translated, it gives CAIREGRFEAFF.

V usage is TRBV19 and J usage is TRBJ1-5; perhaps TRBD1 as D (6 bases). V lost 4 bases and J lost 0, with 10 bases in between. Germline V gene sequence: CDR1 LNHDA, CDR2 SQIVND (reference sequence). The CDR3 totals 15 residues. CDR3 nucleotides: TGTGCCAGTAGTAAGGACAGCTATAGCAATCAGCCCCAGCATTTT. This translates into CASSKDSYSNQPQHF.

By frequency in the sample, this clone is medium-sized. The CDR3 coding sequence is TGTGCCAGTAGCAGGGAGACCCAGTACTTC. This translates into CASSRETQYF. The chain recombines TRBV19 with TRBJ2-5; D gene unclear. V lost 6 bases and J 5 bases, leaving 4 bases between the germline ends. Germline CDR1 LNHDA, CDR2 SQIVND (reference sequence). CDR3 length: 10 residues.

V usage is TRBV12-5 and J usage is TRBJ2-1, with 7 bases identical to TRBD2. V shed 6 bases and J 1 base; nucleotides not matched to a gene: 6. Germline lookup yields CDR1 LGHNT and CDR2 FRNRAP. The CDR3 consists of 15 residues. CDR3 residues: CASGFGGTSYNEQFF. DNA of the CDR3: TGTGCTAGTGGGTTCGGGGGGACTTCCTACAATGAGCAGTTCTTC. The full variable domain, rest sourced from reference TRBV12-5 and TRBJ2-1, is DARVTQTPRHKVTEMGQEVTMRCQPILGHNTVFWYRQTMMQGLELLAYFRNRAPLDDSGMPKDRFSAEMPDATLATLKIQPSEPRDSAVYFCASGFGGTSYNEQFFGPGTRLTVL.

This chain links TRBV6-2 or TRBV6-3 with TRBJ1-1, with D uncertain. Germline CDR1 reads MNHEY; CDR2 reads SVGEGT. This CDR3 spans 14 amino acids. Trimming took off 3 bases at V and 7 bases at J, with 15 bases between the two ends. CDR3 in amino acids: CASSYFMFRGEAFF. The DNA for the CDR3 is TGTGCCAGCAGTTATTTTATGTTTCGGGGTGAAGCTTTCTTT.

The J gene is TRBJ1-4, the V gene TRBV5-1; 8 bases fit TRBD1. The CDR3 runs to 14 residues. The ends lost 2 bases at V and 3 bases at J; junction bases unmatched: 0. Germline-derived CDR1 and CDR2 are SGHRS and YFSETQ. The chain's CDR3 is CASSFRGPNEKLFF. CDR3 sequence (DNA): TGCGCCAGCAGCTTCAGGGGGCCTAATGAAAAACTGTTTTTT.

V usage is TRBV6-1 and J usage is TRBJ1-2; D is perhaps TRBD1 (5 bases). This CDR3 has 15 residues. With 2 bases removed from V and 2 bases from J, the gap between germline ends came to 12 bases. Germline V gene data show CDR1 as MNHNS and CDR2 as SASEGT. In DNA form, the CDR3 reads TGTGCCAGCAGTGAATTGGCAGGGTCGAACTATGGCTACACCTTC. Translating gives CASSELAGSNYGYTF.

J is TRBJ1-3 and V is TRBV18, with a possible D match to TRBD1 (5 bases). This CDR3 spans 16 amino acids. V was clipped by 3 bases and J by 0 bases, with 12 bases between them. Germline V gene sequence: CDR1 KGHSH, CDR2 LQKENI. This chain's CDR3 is CASSPFDSSSGNTIYF. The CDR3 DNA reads TGTGCCAGCTCACCGTTTGACAGCAGCTCTGGAAACACCATATATTTT.

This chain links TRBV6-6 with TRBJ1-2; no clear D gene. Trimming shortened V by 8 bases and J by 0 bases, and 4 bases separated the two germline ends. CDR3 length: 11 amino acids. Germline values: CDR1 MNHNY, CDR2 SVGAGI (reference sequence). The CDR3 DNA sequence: TGTGCCAGCGAGTCTAACTATGGCTACACCTTC. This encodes CASESNYGYTF.

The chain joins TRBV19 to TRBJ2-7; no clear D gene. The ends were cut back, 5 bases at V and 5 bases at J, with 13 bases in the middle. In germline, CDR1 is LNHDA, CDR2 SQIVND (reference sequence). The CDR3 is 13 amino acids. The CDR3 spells CASSWQRGDEQYF. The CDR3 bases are TGTGCCAGTAGTTGGCAAAGAGGCGACGAGCAGTACTTC.

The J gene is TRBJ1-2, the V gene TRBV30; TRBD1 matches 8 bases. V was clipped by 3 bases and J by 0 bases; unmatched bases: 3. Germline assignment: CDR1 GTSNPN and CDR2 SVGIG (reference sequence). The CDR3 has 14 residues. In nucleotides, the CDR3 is TGTGCCTGGAGGGGGACAGGAGCTAACTATGGCTACACCTTC. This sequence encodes CAWRGTGANYGYTF.

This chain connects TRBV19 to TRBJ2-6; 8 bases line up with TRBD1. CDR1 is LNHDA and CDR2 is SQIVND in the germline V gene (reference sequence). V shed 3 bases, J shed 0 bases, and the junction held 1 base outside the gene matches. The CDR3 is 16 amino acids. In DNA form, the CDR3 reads TGTGCCAGTAGTATCCAGGGGGCCTCTGGGGCCAACGTCCTGACTTTC. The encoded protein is CASSIQGASGANVLTF. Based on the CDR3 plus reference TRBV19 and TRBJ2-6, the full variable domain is DGGITQSPKYLFRKEGQNVTLSCEQNLNHDAMYWYRQDPGQGLRLIYYSQIVNDFQKGDIAEGYSVSREKKESFPLTVTSAQKNPTAFYLCASSIQGASGANVLTFGAGSRLTVL.

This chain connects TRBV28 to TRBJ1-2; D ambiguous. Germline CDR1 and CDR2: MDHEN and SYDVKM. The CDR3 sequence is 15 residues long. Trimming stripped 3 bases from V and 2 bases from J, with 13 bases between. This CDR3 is CASSFKGSLNYGYTF. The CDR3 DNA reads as TGTGCCAGCAGTTTCAAGGGCAGTCTAAACTATGGCTACACCTTC.

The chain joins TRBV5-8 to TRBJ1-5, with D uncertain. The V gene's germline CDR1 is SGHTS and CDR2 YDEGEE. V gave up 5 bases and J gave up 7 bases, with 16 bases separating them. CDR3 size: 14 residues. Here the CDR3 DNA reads TGTGCCAGCAGACCGACCCCAAGCTGGCAGCCCCAGCATTTT. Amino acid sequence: CASRPTPSWQPQHF.